This T cell receptor (beta chain) is drawn from a study of shared clonotypes between healthy human individuals. Study results and limitations: Memory subsets generally showed lower estimated richness than naive subsets. Despite large depth, sorted-subset datasets appeared incompletely sequenced. Generation of non-shared clonotypes was less probable than generation of clonotypes shared by all four donors.

Remarks on this clone: Its antigen remains unidentified.

Per germline, CDR1 MNHNY and CDR2 SVGAGI (reference sequence). Trimming removed 0 bases at V and 1 base at J, with 7 bases between. The CDR3 sequence is 15 residues long. Naive CD8 cells, CD45RO-negative and positively selected for CCR7, excluded terminally differentiated effector memory CD45RA+ cells. Each subset's genomic DNA was shared equally among a number of immunoSEQ plates. Only in-frame clones appear in the TCRdb table, and some are missing; sequencing was by immunoSEQ multiplex PCR. The sample carries around 1,900,000 clones, roughly 93% recorded once. The chain joins TRBV6-6 to TRBJ1-3, with D hard to call. Material: naive CD8+ T cells from PBMCs. The TCR comes from a man aged 18 to 30 in good health. Some clones in this sample may be carry-over from other donors' samples. This chain's CDR3 is CASSYSTRSGNTIYF. The CDR3 nucleotides are TGTGCCAGCAGTTACTCGACGCGGTCTGGAAACACCATATATTTT.